This T cell receptor beta chain was obtained from a study of blood T cell repertoires in COVID-19. Overall study context: The United States, Italy and Spain supplied acute and convalescent COVID-19 samples. Sample material is recorded as cDNA or gDNA derived from T cells, B-cell-depleted T cells, or PBMCs.

Looked up from germline, CDR1 is LGHNA and CDR2 is YSLEER. The CDR3 has 15 residues. Trimming took 0 bases from V and 3 from J, leaving 9 bases between them. Per the original data handling: Reference gene primer amplification gave nucleated cell count estimates. Clones were sequenced by immunoSEQ multiplex PCR, and TCRdb holds only the in-frame ones, with some missing. The V and J calls and clone size come from that table; D and trimming were worked out from the DNA. The data show a few hundred thousand clones, approximately 87% seen once. The genes are TRBV4-3 and TRBJ1-3; D gene unclear. The clonotype was recovered from a woman in her 50s with acute or convalescent COVID-19. Input material: peripheral blood. The CDR3 loop is CASSQDGRSGNTIYF. The CDR3, as DNA: TGCGCCAGCAGCCAAGACGGTAGAAGTGGAAACACCATATATTTT.